Below, one T cell receptor (beta chain) is given with its context. V trimming: 5 bases; J trimming: 8 bases; junction bases outside the gene matches: 9. The CDR3 sequence is 14 residues long. Germline assignment: CDR1 SGHTA and CDR2 FQGNSA. TCRdb's copy holds only in-frame clones and misses some; the assay was immunoSEQ multiplex PCR. Here the sample spans 200,000 to 250,000 clones, roughly 83% being singletons. The data derive from a study of blood T cell repertoires in COVID-19. Turning to the study itself: COVID-19 samples from acute and convalescent phases originated in the United States, Italy and Spain.

This rearrangement joins TRBV7-2 to TRBJ1-2; 9 bases are shared with TRBD1. The sequencing sample was made of PBMCs or T cells enriched from blood (not recorded which). The receptor was isolated from a woman between 50 and 59 years old who had recovered from COVID-19. This chain's CDR3 is CASSVHRDREGYTF. In DNA form, the CDR3 reads TGTGCCAGCAGCGTACACCGGGACAGGGAAGGCTACACCTTC.